Presented here are 7 T cell receptor beta chains from one specimen sequenced in a study of T-cell reconstitution after alpha-beta-depleted transplantation in children. Unique molecular identifiers were incorporated into the prepared TCRbeta library. TCRdb analysed the PCR reads with MiXCR anew, one entry per CDR3 protein. The sample yields 450,000 to 600,000 distinct CDR3 sequences, around a third seen once. The sample in question was PBMCs from the stem cell graft donor, obtained from the stem cell graft. The receptors were sampled from a human donor who donated a stem cell graft to a child with aplastic anemia.

The rearrangement uses TRBV5-4 and TRBJ2-1; D is uncertain. The CDR3 runs 14 residues. Germline V gives CDR1 SGHNT, CDR2 YYREEE (reference sequence). V was trimmed by 1 base and J by 5 bases, leaving 10 bases between them. The CDR3 nucleotides read TGTGCCAGCAGCTTGCGGCGGAAGGACAATGAGCAGTTCTTC. Translating it yields CASSLRRKDNEQFF. The full variable domain, rest sourced from reference TRBV5-4 and TRBJ2-1, is ETGVTQSPTHLIKTRGQQVTLRCSSQSGHNTVSWYQQALGQGPQFIFQYYREEENGRGNFPPRFSGLQFPNYSSELNVNALELDDSALYLCASSLRRKDNEQFFGPGTRLTVL.

V usage is TRBV7-2 and J usage is TRBJ1-5, with 11 bases aligning to TRBD1. The CDR3 runs 15 residues. J was trimmed by 5 bases and V by 5 bases; bases with no gene match: 5. Germline-derived CDR1 and CDR2 are SGHTA and FQGNSA. The CDR3 region has the DNA TGTGCCAGCAGCAGAGGACAGGGGGCGTATCAGCCCCAGCATTTT. Its protein is CASSRGQGAYQPQHF.

This clonotype appeared a few times. V usage is TRBV20-1 and J usage is TRBJ1-2; D perhaps matches TRBD1 (5 bases). The V gene's germline CDR1 is DFQATT and CDR2 SNEGSKA (reference sequence). V was pared by 0 bases and J by 4 bases, with 12 bases between. This CDR3 is 14 amino acids long. As DNA, the CDR3 is TGCAGTGCTAGAGACCCCAGGGAGGCCTATGGCTACACCTTC. Translation: CSARDPREAYGYTF.

Only a few counts were recorded for this clonotype. The rearrangement uses TRBV5-6 and TRBJ2-7, with TRBD2 as a possible D gene (6 bases). The V gene's germline CDR1 is SGHDT and CDR2 YYEEEE. Between the trimmed V and J ends, which lost 4 bases and 3 bases, there was a span of 11 bases. The CDR3 has 13 residues. The CDR3 coding sequence is TGTGCCAGCAGCCCAGGGACTTTCTACGAGCAGTACGTC. This encodes CASSPGTFYEQYV.

The J gene is TRBJ2-7, the V gene TRBV3-1; 8 nucleotides align to TRBD1. The V gene's germline CDR1 is LGHDT and CDR2 YNNKEL (reference sequence). This CDR3 contains 15 residues. V dropped 4 bases and J dropped 0; count of bases not matched to a gene: 5. In nucleotides, the CDR3 is TGTGCCAGCAGCCCATGGACAGGGAGCTCCTACGAGCAGTACGTC. It encodes CASSPWTGSSYEQYV.

CDR3 amino acids: CASRTGTGFGEAFF. Written as DNA, the CDR3 is TGTGCCAGCAGGACCGGGACAGGGTTCGGTGAAGCTTTCTTT. This sequence joins TRBV6-1 and TRBJ1-1, with 9 bases fitting TRBD1. CDR3 length: 14 residues. Per germline, CDR1 MNHNS and CDR2 SASEGT. V dropped 6 bases and J dropped 7; count of bases not matched to a gene: 9.

V and J are TRBV6-2 or TRBV6-3 and TRBJ2-7; D is uncertain. Germline V lookup: CDR1 MNHEY, CDR2 SVGEGT. This CDR3 region has 11 residues. The germline V and J ends were trimmed by 2 bases and 5 bases, with 4 bases remaining between them. This chain's CDR3 is CASSYIHEQYF. DNA for the CDR3: TGTGCCAGCAGTTACATCCACGAGCAGTACTTC.